These 3 T cell receptor beta chains share one sample of origin, sequenced in a study of Ad26.COV2.S vaccination and SARS-CoV-2 variants. TCRdb's copy holds only in-frame clones and misses some; the assay was immunoSEQ multiplex PCR. The table includes 360,000 or so clones, around 86% detected once. The treatment denotes: 15 to 20 received Ad26.COV2.S at low or high dose, single or two shots; 5 received placebo; per-sample allocation not given. Sample collection was performed on day 63 after the first vaccine or placebo injection. This specimen was peripheral blood, taken in a trial of Ad26.COV2.S vaccine versus placebo. Receptors were obtained from a person aged 18-60 years who received the Ad26.COV2.S COVID-19 vaccine or a placebo.

This clone was seen just once. The CDR3 here is CASSYTYTGTREPQHF. CDR3 DNA sequence: TGTGCCAGCAGTTATACCTATACCGGGACAAGGGAGCCCCAGCATTTT. The V and J genes are TRBV6-2 or TRBV6-3 and TRBJ1-5, with D possibly being TRBD1 (6 bases). Trimming pared 3 bases from V and 8 bases from J, leaving 20 bases between. Germline CDR1 reads MNHEY; CDR2 reads SVGEGT. CDR3 length: 16 residues.

V is TRBV6-5 and J is TRBJ2-7; D is unresolved. Trimming stripped 6 bases from V and 7 bases from J, with 19 bases between. Germline V gene lookup returns CDR1 MNHEY and CDR2 SVGAGI. The CDR3 runs 14 residues. CDR3 sequence reads: CASRPTEPFVEQYF. CDR3 DNA sequence: TGTGCCAGCAGGCCGACGGAGCCCTTTGTGGAGCAGTACTTC.

The J gene is TRBJ2-7, the V gene TRBV27; possibly TRBD1 or TRBD2 for D (5 bases each). V lost 4 bases, J lost 5 bases, and 12 bases lay in between. CDR3 length equals 13 residues. Germline V gene data show CDR1 as MNHEY and CDR2 as SMNVEV (reference sequence). The CDR3 region has the DNA TGTGCCAGCAGTTCGGGACCCCCCCACGAGCAGTACTTC. This codes for CASSSGPPHEQYF.